This passage covers 31 T cell receptor beta chains from one sample sequenced in a study of T cells after posttransplantation cyclophosphamide. The assay was immunoSEQ multiplex PCR, and TCRdb's table has in-frame clones only and misses some. This sample has over 15,000 clones and no singletons, with 0.54% in the ten largest. Busulfan-fludarabine conditioning, marrow transplant, and cyclophosphamide on days +3 and +4 were administered. The sequenced sample was PBMCs, obtained after allogeneic stem cell transplant with posttransplant cyclophosphamide. The receptors here all came from a female patient in her 30s who received an allogeneic stem cell transplant from a related donor, was CMV-positive, and had no GVHD. Some T cells could come from the graft donor.

This clone was detected many times. The rearrangement uses TRBV7-9 and TRBJ2-1, with a weak D call TRBD2 (5 bases). The germline V gene encodes CDR1 SEHNR and CDR2 FQNEAQ (reference sequence). V was pared by 2 bases and J by 4 bases, with 12 bases between. This CDR3 contains 15 residues. The CDR3 reads CASSLSLAVYNEQFF. The CDR3 coding sequence is TGTGCCAGCAGCTTAAGTCTAGCTGTATACAATGAGCAGTTCTTC.

This clone was observed at least ten times. The gene calls are TRBV6-5 and TRBJ1-2, with TRBD1 as a possible D gene (5 bases). V lost 2 bases to trimming and J lost 5 bases, with 12 bases between them. From germline, CDR1 is MNHEY and CDR2 SVGAGI. The CDR3 loop spans 14 amino acids. CDR3 nucleotide sequence: TGTGCCAGCAGTTACCGGGGCGGGGGTTATGGCTACACCTTC. It encodes CASSYRGGGYGYTF.

This clone was seen repeatedly, ten times or more. The chain couples TRBV7-9 to TRBJ2-4; the D gene is possibly TRBD1 (5 bases). The CDR3 runs 19 residues. The germline V and J ends were trimmed by 7 bases and 0 bases, with 25 bases remaining between them. CDR1 is SEHNR and CDR2 is FQNEAQ in the germline V gene (reference sequence). The CDR3 nucleotides are TGTGCCAGCATGAACGAACGGCCCAAAAGGGGCAGAGCCAAAAACATTCAGTACTTC. Its translation is CASMNERPKRGRAKNIQYF.

This clone was seen many times. This chain links TRBV6-1 with TRBJ1-2; 10 bases match TRBD1. Trimming cost V 3 bases and J 7 bases; bases outside gene matches: 5. Looked up from germline, CDR1 is MNHNS and CDR2 is SASEGT. The CDR3 extends over 14 amino acids. The chain's CDR3 is CASSEGQGSPGYTF. The CDR3 region has the DNA TGTGCCAGCAGTGAGGGACAGGGGAGTCCTGGCTACACCTTC.

In this sample, this clone turned up many times. This chain joins TRBV28 and TRBJ1-1; D gene uncertain. The CDR3 is 15 residues long. Between the trimmed V and J ends, which lost 6 bases and 4 bases, there was a span of 18 bases. CDR1 and CDR2 from the germline V gene are MDHEN and SYDVKM. Here the CDR3 reads CASRSLAVGSTEAFF. The CDR3 nucleotides read TGTGCCAGCAGATCACTGGCGGTTGGTAGCACTGAAGCTTTCTTT.

At least ten counts were recorded for this clone. The chain combines TRBV19 with TRBJ1-3; D ambiguous. V was shortened by 7 bases and J by 0 bases, with 7 bases between the two germline ends. In germline, CDR1 is LNHDA, CDR2 SQIVND (reference sequence). The CDR3 is made up of 13 amino acids. The DNA for the CDR3 is TGTGCCAGTAAACAGCTCTCTGGAAACACCATATATTTT. Its protein is CASKQLSGNTIYF.

There are many counts of this clone. The chain uses TRBV9 and TRBJ1-1; D is possibly TRBD1 (5 bases). The germline V and J ends were trimmed by 1 base and 1 base, with 11 bases remaining between them. The CDR3 loop spans 15 amino acids. Germline loops: CDR1 SGDLS, CDR2 YYNGEE. This CDR3 reads CASSVLGTPNTEAFF. Here the CDR3 DNA reads TGTGCCAGCAGCGTACTCGGGACTCCGAACACTGAAGCTTTCTTT.

This clone was counted at least ten times. V is TRBV30 and J is TRBJ1-3; D is uncertain. Germline CDR1 is GTSNPN and CDR2 is SVGIG (reference sequence). This CDR3 region has 17 residues. Trimming stripped 1 base from V and 2 bases from J, with 18 bases between. The CDR3 protein is CAWSGLILSEAGNTIYF. The CDR3 nucleotides read TGTGCCTGGAGTGGATTAATTTTAAGCGAGGCTGGAAACACCATATATTTT. Supplemented by reference TRBV30 and TRBJ1-3, the full variable domain reads SQTIHQWPATLVQPVGSPLSLECTVEGTSNPNLYWYRQAAGRGLQLLFYSVGIGQISSEVPQNLSASRPQDRQFILSSKKLLLSDSGFYLCAWSGLILSEAGNTIYFGEGSWLTVV.

This clone was counted at least ten times. The V call is TRBV11-3, the J call TRBJ2-2; 9 positions match TRBD2. Germline V CDR1 and CDR2: SGHNT, YENEEA. This CDR3 region has 16 residues. The V gene end was trimmed by 5 bases and the J gene end by 0 bases; junction bases not matched to a gene: 4. CDR3 residues: CASSRGGGANTGELFF. CDR3 in DNA: TGTGCCAGCAGCCGTGGCGGGGGGGCGAACACCGGGGAGCTGTTTTTT.

This clone has ten or more counts. The genes are TRBV2 and TRBJ2-1, with 11 bases lining up with TRBD2. The V segment lost 5 bases and the J segment 5 bases; nucleotides outside the gene matches: 8. The germline V gene has CDR1 SNHLY and CDR2 FYNNEI. The CDR3 consists of 16 residues. CDR3 loop: CASSPPGLAENNEQFF. DNA for the CDR3: TGTGCCAGCAGTCCCCCGGGACTAGCGGAGAACAATGAGCAGTTCTTC.

This clone came up many times. The CDR3 here is CASRRTSGNSYNEQFF. For the CDR3, the DNA is TGTGCCAGCAGAAGAACTAGCGGGAATTCCTACAATGAGCAGTTCTTC. This chain joins TRBV2 and TRBJ2-1; 10 nucleotides match TRBD2. CDR1 SNHLY and CDR2 FYNNEI come from the germline V gene. With V trimmed by 6 bases and J by 1 base, 6 bases remained unmatched. The CDR3 loop spans 16 amino acids.

The sample holds many counts of this clone. The chain joins TRBV27 to TRBJ2-1; 10 bases are a match to TRBD2. The V segment lost 0 bases and the J segment 6 bases; nucleotides outside the gene matches: 5. This CDR3 spans 16 amino acids. The germline V gene encodes CDR1 MNHEY and CDR2 SMNVEV (reference sequence). The CDR3 nucleotides read TGTGCCAGCAGTTTATCGATACCTAGCGGGAGCAATGAGCAGTTCTTC. Translation: CASSLSIPSGSNEQFF.

This clone appeared a few times. The chain carries TRBV15 and TRBJ1-5, with 8 bases aligning to TRBD1. The germline CDR1 and CDR2 sequences are LNHNV and YYDKDF (reference sequence). Trimming at V came to 7 bases and at J to 0 bases, leaving 5 bases not matched to a gene. The CDR3 consists of 15 residues. Written as DNA, the CDR3 is TGTGCCACCACCCGGACAGGGAATAGCAATCAGCCCCAGCATTTT. Translation gives CATTRTGNSNQPQHF.

This clone came up many times. The V gene is TRBV7-9, the J gene TRBJ2-5; tentatively, D is TRBD1 (5 bases). V dropped 4 bases and J dropped 3 bases, with 9 bases sitting between them. The CDR3 runs to 13 residues. Germline values: CDR1 SEHNR, CDR2 FQNEAQ (reference sequence). CDR3 coding DNA: TGTGCCAGCAGCTCCTTGACAGAAGAGACCCAGTACTTC. Translated, it gives CASSSLTEETQYF.

By share, this clone ranks as medium-sized (0.01 to 0.1%). The chain couples TRBV19 to TRBJ1-1, with TRBD1 as a possible D gene (6 bases). The CDR3 spans 13 residues. The V gene's germline CDR1 is LNHDA and CDR2 SQIVND (reference sequence). The ends were cut back, 5 bases at V and 4 bases at J, with 11 bases in the middle. The CDR3 reads CASSLQGSTEAFF. CDR3 in DNA: TGTGCCAGTAGTCTACAGGGCAGCACTGAAGCTTTCTTT.

In this sample, this clone turned up many times. This chain connects TRBV6-5 to TRBJ2-7, with 9 bases that match TRBD2. CDR3 length: 15 residues. Germline trimming cut 7 bases from V and 0 bases from J; bases unmatched to any gene: 7. CDR1 is MNHEY, CDR2 SVGAGI, per germline. As DNA, the CDR3 is TGTGCCAGCACCCCTTTTAGCGGGGGCTCCTACGAGCAGTACTTC. Protein product: CASTPFSGGSYEQYF.

This clone was recorded at least ten times. CDR3 DNA: TGTGCCAGCAGTTACGGCGGGGGGCTAGGCACAGATACGCAGTATTTT. It specifies CASSYGGGLGTDTQYF. The chain employs TRBV6-6 and TRBJ2-3, with 8 bases aligning to TRBD2. The ends lost 2 bases at V and 1 base at J; junction bases unmatched: 5. CDR1 is MNHNY, CDR2 SVGAGI, per germline (reference sequence). CDR3 size: 16 residues.

This clone was seen at least ten times. V and J are TRBV5-1 and TRBJ2-2; D is undetermined. Trimming removed 4 bases at V and 8 bases at J, with 18 bases between. The CDR3 contains 15 residues. Germline lookup yields CDR1 SGHRS and CDR2 YFSETQ. The CDR3 sequence is CASSHPDSLRGELFF. The CDR3 DNA reads as TGCGCCAGCAGCCACCCTGACTCCCTGAGGGGGGAGCTGTTTTTT.

There are many counts of this clone. V is TRBV30 and J is TRBJ2-7; 7 bases match TRBD2. Losses at the gene ends were 2 bases for V and 0 bases for J; bases not matched to a gene: 4. CDR1 GTSNPN and CDR2 SVGIG come from the germline V gene (reference sequence). CDR3 length: 14 amino acids. The CDR3 DNA follows: TGTGCCTGGAGTAAGAGCGGGGTCTCCTACGAGCAGTACTTC. Translated: CAWSKSGVSYEQYF. The whole variable domain, remainder taken from reference TRBV30 and TRBJ2-7, is SQTIHQWPATLVQPVGSPLSLECTVEGTSNPNLYWYRQAAGRGLQLLFYSVGIGQISSEVPQNLSASRPQDRQFILSSKKLLLSDSGFYLCAWSKSGVSYEQYFGPGTRLTVT.

This clone was counted at least ten times. Sequence at one end of the junction differs from germline and may be a read error. The rearrangement links TRBV19 to TRBJ1-2; 9 bases map to TRBD1. The CDR3 length is 11 residues. The germline gives CDR1 LNHDA, CDR2 SQIVND (reference sequence). The DNA for the CDR3 is TGCGGGGCGGGACAGGGAAATGGCTACACCTTC. This codes for CGAGQGNGYTF.

This clone occurred many times. The chain carries TRBV5-1 and TRBJ2-7; 14 positions agree with TRBD2. The V segment lost 2 bases and the J segment 3 bases; nucleotides outside the gene matches: 10. The CDR3 is made up of 18 amino acids. Germline V gene sequence: CDR1 SGHRS, CDR2 YFSETQ. CDR3 sequence reads: CASSLRLAGGPDDYEQYF. DNA of the CDR3: TGCGCCAGCAGCTTAAGACTAGCGGGAGGGCCTGACGACTACGAGCAGTACTTC.

This clone has at least ten counts. The chain combines TRBV7-3 with TRBJ2-5; possibly TRBD1 for D (5 bases). Trimming took 2 bases from V and 5 from J, leaving 15 bases between them. The CDR3 has 15 residues. Germline CDR1 SGHTA, CDR2 FQGTGA. The CDR3 region is CASSLQAPGIETQYF. CDR3 in DNA: TGTGCCAGCAGCTTACAGGCCCCAGGGATTGAGACCCAGTACTTC. The whole variable domain, filled in from reference TRBV7-3 and TRBJ2-5, reads GAGVSQTPSNKVTEKGKYVELRCDPISGHTALYWYRQSLGQGPEFLIYFQGTGAADDSGLPNDRFFAVRPEGSVSTLKIQRTERGDSAVYLCASSLQAPGIETQYFGPGTRLLVL.

This clone has at least ten counts. J is TRBJ2-1 and V is TRBV5-1, with 11 bases identical to TRBD1. Germline CDR1 is SGHRS and CDR2 is YFSETQ. The CDR3 is made up of 16 amino acids. With V trimmed by 2 bases and J by 4 bases, 5 bases remained unmatched. The CDR3 DNA follows: TGCGCCAGCAGCTTAGAGGGGACAGGGGGTTACAATGAGCAGTTCTTC. It translates to CASSLEGTGGYNEQFF.

This clone was seen repeatedly, ten times or more. J is TRBJ2-2 and V is TRBV10-3; 11 nucleotides line up with TRBD2. The CDR3 contains 17 residues. Germline assignment: CDR1 ENHRY and CDR2 SYGVKD. Germline trimming cut 2 bases from V and 2 bases from J; bases unmatched to any gene: 4. The CDR3 region has the DNA TGTGCCATCAGTGAGACGGGGACTAGCGGTAACACCGGGGAGCTGTTTTTT. Its protein product is CAISETGTSGNTGELFF.

This clone was recorded many times. The rearrangement links TRBV19 to TRBJ2-7, with TRBD2 identical over 7 bases. The CDR3 has 16 residues. CDR1 and CDR2 (germline): LNHDA, SQIVND (reference sequence). V lost 6 bases, J lost 7 bases, and 18 bases stayed unmatched. The CDR3 sequence is CASSRKLAGESWEQYF. CDR3 DNA: TGTGCCAGTAGCAGGAAACTGGCGGGAGAATCGTGGGAGCAGTACTTC.

In its sample, this clone was seen many times. The rearrangement uses TRBV5-1 and TRBJ2-5, with TRBD2 matching 9 bases. The CDR3 runs to 17 residues. Unmatched junction bases numbered 10, after V lost 0 bases and J lost 4 bases. CDR1 and CDR2 from the germline V gene are SGHRS and YFSETQ. This CDR3 is CASSLGVAGGPGETQYF. In DNA form, the CDR3 reads TGCGCCAGCAGCTTGGGGGTGGCGGGAGGGCCCGGAGAGACCCAGTACTTC.

This clone was counted ten times or more. The rearrangement links TRBV9 to TRBJ1-1, with D unresolved. The V end was cut by 3 bases, the J end by 0 bases, with 12 bases between. Germline V gene lookup returns CDR1 SGDLS and CDR2 YYNGEE. CDR3 length: 15 residues. CDR3 amino acids: CASSAIPELNTEAFF. CDR3 sequence (DNA): TGTGCCAGCAGCGCCATTCCTGAGTTGAACACTGAAGCTTTCTTT.

This clone has ten or more counts. The chain combines TRBV7-2 with TRBJ1-3; D not certain. The V end was cut by 3 bases, the J end by 0 bases, with 21 bases between. Germline loops: CDR1 SGHTA, CDR2 FQGNSA. The CDR3 extends over 19 amino acids. The CDR3 DNA reads TGTGCCAGCAGCTTGCTCCCGGGAAGGAGAGGGCGCTCTGGAAACACCATATATTTT. Protein product: CASSLLPGRRGRSGNTIYF.

In its sample, this clone was seen many times. CDR3 bases: TGTGCCAGCAGCAAAGGAGGTGCACCCCAAGAGACCCAGTACTTC. Its protein product is CASSKGGAPQETQYF. The chain uses TRBV21-1 and TRBJ2-5; the table's D call TRBD2 went unverified against the DNA. TRBV21-1 is tagged as a pseudogene. The CDR3 runs to 15 residues.

This clone is labeled as medium-sized. V gene TRBV6-5 combines with J gene TRBJ1-1; D possibly corresponds to TRBD1 (5 bases). With 7 bases removed from V and 2 bases from J, the gap between germline ends came to 14 bases. CDR3 length equals 14 residues. The germline gives CDR1 MNHEY, CDR2 SVGAGI. The CDR3, as DNA: TGTGCCAGCACCCATAGGGGTGGAAACACTGAAGCTTTCTTT. It translates to CASTHRGGNTEAFF.

In its sample, this clone was seen many times. This chain uses TRBV10-3 with TRBJ2-4; D unclear. The CDR3 covers 18 residues. V lost 0 bases and J 1 base, leaving 16 bases between the germline ends. CDR1 and CDR2 (germline): ENHRY, SYGVKD. CDR3 protein: CAISESLTLSPAKNIQYF. For the CDR3, the DNA is TGTGCCATCAGTGAGTCTCTAACGCTGTCGCCGGCCAAAAACATTCAGTACTTC.